A selection of T cell receptor beta chains follows, all from one sample in a study of human T cells and chemical hapten exposure. A single record per CDR3 protein comes from TCRdb applying MiXCR to the RACE reads. The repertoire holds more than 300,000 distinct CDR3 sequences, with over 5% as singletons. The specimen comprised whole blood, sampled in connection with sensitization to the hapten diphenylcyclopropenone (DPC). Receptors were obtained from a woman between 18 and 29 years old with alopecia areata. Some clones in this sample may be carry-over from other donors' samples. CDR3s include the opening cysteine and the closing phenylalanine or tryptophan. The D gene is left open where the match is weak. The listing skips clone size in some rows; elsewhere it reads once, few, many or a size class.

>TRBV3-1|.|many|TRBJ1-1
CASSQGGLDTEAFF
>TRBV28|.|many|TRBJ2-3
CASSEDTQYF
>TRBV4-3|TRBD1|few|TRBJ2-6
CASSQEQGSGANVLTF
>TRBV11-2|.|.|TRBJ1-2
CASSFSGEGLLYGYTF
>TRBV3-1|.|few|TRBJ2-6
CASTKRGESGANVLTF
>TRBV9|.|few|TRBJ1-2
CASSVNRDSNYGYTF
>TRBV2|TRBD2|many|TRBJ2-7
CASSEGLAGDYEQYF
>TRBV6-6|.|many|TRBJ1-6
CASSYSPHGNSPLHF
>TRBV6-2/TRBV6-3|.|many|TRBJ1-1
CASSYSMIGRNTEAFF
>TRBV5-4|.|few|TRBJ1-2
CASSWGLGGYTF
>TRBV25-1|TRBD1|many|TRBJ1-1
CASSESATGVTEAFF
>TRBV20-1|.|few|TRBJ1-4
CSARDFTGENEKLFF
>TRBV27|.|few|TRBJ1-1
CASSHDGPSEAFF
>TRBV4-1|.|many|TRBJ2-3
CASSQETDTQYF
>TRBV2|.|.|TRBJ1-1
CASADPGPTEAFF
>TRBV7-2|.|many|TRBJ1-1
CASSLGLVNTEAFF
>TRBV5-1|.|few|TRBJ2-2
CASSASGTNTGELFF
>TRBV3-1|.|few|TRBJ1-5
CASSQGDRMNQPQHF
>TRBV12-3/TRBV12-4|TRBD1|many|TRBJ2-3
CASSVQGASTDTQYF
>TRBV29-1|.|.|TRBJ1-2
CSVDGTPRGYTF
>TRBV7-8|TRBD2|.|TRBJ2-3
CASSLDTSADTQYF
>TRBV5-4|TRBD2|.|TRBJ2-1
CASSQLSGGRNEQFF
>TRBV29-1|.|few|TRBJ1-4
CSVLSAAGLFF
>TRBV7-6|.|many|TRBJ2-1
CASSLFYPGLSTYNEQFF
>TRBV7-2|TRBD2|few|TRBJ2-1
CASSGGAENEQFF
>TRBV29-1|.|many|TRBJ1-1
CSVVRTDLNTEAFF
>TRBV4-3|.|few|TRBJ1-3
CASSQDLRRAIFGNTIYF
>TRBV5-4|TRBD1|few|TRBJ1-4
CASSRQGGGEKLFF
>TRBV7-2|.|many|TRBJ1-2
CASSPRPDYGYTF
>TRBV18|.|many|TRBJ1-5
CASSSGRDNQPQHF
>TRBV25-1|TRBD1|many|TRBJ2-7
CASSEYGGQGSQYF
>TRBV7-2|.|many|TRBJ2-3
CASSARRQKDTQYF
>TRBV3-1|TRBD1|many|TRBJ1-5
CASSQTGEQPQHF
>TRBV24-1|.|.|TRBJ1-5
CATSGEDNLQHF
>TRBV12-3/TRBV12-4|.|many|TRBJ2-7
CASSPPPVGGAKDEQYF
>TRBV6-2/TRBV6-3|TRBD1|many|TRBJ1-1
CASSTPQGYTEAFF
>TRBV6-5|TRBD1|.|TRBJ1-6
CASSYLPVGQGHSPLHF
>TRBV25-1|TRBD1|.|TRBJ1-2
CASRPGQGAFYGYTF
>TRBV5-1|.|many|TRBJ1-1
CASTLGRGDTEAFF
>TRBV28|TRBD1|.|TRBJ1-5
CASSSTGQGWQPQHF
>TRBV21-1|.|.|TRBJ2-6
CASSKSSGANVLTF
>TRBV9|.|few|TRBJ2-3
CASSVGEGSSTDTQYF
>TRBV20-1|.|.|TRBJ1-5
CSARDSPLVEPQHF
>TRBV29-1|.|many|TRBJ1-4
CSVELGNEKLFF
>TRBV5-1|.|.|TRBJ1-4
CASSLGTGDREKLFF
>TRBV6-2/TRBV6-3|TRBD1|few|TRBJ1-1
CASRLDSNRGEAFF
>TRBV11-2|.|few|TRBJ1-1
CASSLVGQGNPEAFF
>TRBV29-1|.|few|TRBJ2-3
CSYGGTDSTDTQYF
>TRBV27|.|once|TRBJ1-1
CASSPLRPGMNTEAFF
>TRBV7-8|.|.|TRBJ1-4
CASRPRRTNEKLFF
>TRBV7-9|TRBD1|many|TRBJ2-6
CASARQGPIPGANVLTF
>TRBV7-3|.|many|TRBJ2-2
CASSLKVWLARTGELFF
>TRBV27|.|few|TRBJ1-1
CASSLWRNTEAFF
>TRBV12-3/TRBV12-4|.|few|TRBJ1-3
CASSFGQSGNTIYF
>TRBV4-3|TRBD1|few|TRBJ1-1
CASSQAQGTGYTEAFF
>TRBV7-9|.|few|TRBJ1-1
CASSLMEWTEAFF
>TRBV15|.|few|TRBJ1-4
CATSSGRLTTNEKLFF
>TRBV28|.|.|TRBJ2-2
CASSPVTQELFF
>TRBV12-3/TRBV12-4|.|.|TRBJ1-2
CATGRINYGYTF
>TRBV28|TRBD1|many|TRBJ2-4
CASSFSVRGLTGTGKKGAKNIQYF